There are a few counts of the clone carrying this TCR beta chain. No antigen is known for it. Germline values: CDR1 LGHDT, CDR2 YNNKEL (reference sequence). V lost 4 bases and J lost 6, with 12 bases in between. The CDR3 sequence is 13 residues long. TCRdb processed the 5' RACE reads anew with MiXCR; each CDR3 protein has one entry. The table lists 350,000 or so distinct CDR3 sequences, around 7.6% of them singletons. This sample is part of a study of CD8 T cells in ankylosing spondylitis. Points from the study as a whole: In the blood and synovial fluid of reactive arthritis, some motif variants had been previously reported. Made up of several highly homologous variants, a TCR beta motif appeared characteristic of ankylosing spondylitis blood.

Sequencing used blood, either unsorted or a sorted T cell fraction (not recorded which). The rearrangement uses TRBV3-1 and TRBJ2-5; D gene uncertain. This receptor was identified in a male donor with ankylosing spondylitis. For the CDR3, the DNA is TGTGCCAGCAGCCTCCCTCCCGGTCAGACCCAGTACTTC. Its translation is CASSLPPGQTQYF.